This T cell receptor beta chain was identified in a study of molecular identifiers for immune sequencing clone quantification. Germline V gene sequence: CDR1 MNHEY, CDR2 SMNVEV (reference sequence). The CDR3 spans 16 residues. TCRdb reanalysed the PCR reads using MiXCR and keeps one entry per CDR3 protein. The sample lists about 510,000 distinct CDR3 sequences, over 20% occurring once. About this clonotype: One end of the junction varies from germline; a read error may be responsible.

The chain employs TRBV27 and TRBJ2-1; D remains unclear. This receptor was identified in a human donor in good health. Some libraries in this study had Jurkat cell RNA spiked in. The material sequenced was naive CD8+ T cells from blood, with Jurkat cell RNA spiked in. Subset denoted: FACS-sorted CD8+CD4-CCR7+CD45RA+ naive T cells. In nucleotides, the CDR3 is TGTGCCAGCAGTTGGGATTATGATCACTCCTACAATGAGCAGTCCTTC. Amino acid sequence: CASSWDYDHSYNEQSF.